This note documents a single T cell receptor beta chain sequence. This clone appeared once. It lacks a known antigen. No quality values exist for individual bases; no much larger clone is one base distant. Reading the germline V gene gives CDR1 MNHNS and CDR2 SASEGT. V is shortened by 5 bases, J by 5 bases, and the region joining them spans 12 bases. The CDR3 runs 13 amino acids, cysteine and phenylalanine included. The kept DNA is CDR3 alone, 39 bases in frame from the first base. This specimen comes from a study of cytotoxic CD8 clonotypes in ibrutinib-treated CLL (dated by TCRdb to the early 2020s). For context, the study as a whole: The cohort had ten to twelve relapsed/refractory and more than 14 treatment-naive patients; under 18 were IGHV unmutated. Response samples were obtained after a median of around 11 months of treatment, with a range of roughly 6 to 36 months. Longitudinal samples were available for about 30% of the 86 trial participants. An average of around 260,000 productive templates and approximately 90,000 productive rearrangements was obtained per sample. Responses were partial in roughly 25 patients and complete in 2; after median 68 months follow-up, some 15 stayed in remission and roughly twelve progressed. Cryopreserved peripheral blood mononuclear cells were collected before treatment, at response, and at either disease progression or sustained remission. All remission and progressive disease samples were collected while patients were still receiving ibrutinib.

Sample time point, as interpreted from the label and publication: approximately 11 months on ibrutinib. For TCR beta library preparation, roughly 2 micrograms of genomic DNA were extracted from the cryopreserved PBMCs. Longitudinal blood samples from CLL patients on ibrutinib monotherapy were analyzed using high-throughput TCR beta sequencing. The patients took part in an open-label, single-center phase 2 trial of ibrutinib monotherapy. Each clonotype received, on average, around 10x coverage in deep resolution sequencing performed on a MiSeq, where the target depth lay between 1 in 1 million and 1 in 200,000 T cells. TCR beta libraries were generated with the immunoSEQ hsTCRB Kit. The original pipeline was this. The data were analyzed with ImmunoSEQ Analyzer and ImmunoSEQ Data Assistant, and V, D and J gene assignments followed IMGT definitions. Clonality, which ranges from 0 to 1, was calculated by subtracting the normalized Shannon entropy of productive rearrangement frequencies from one. Only overrepresented clonotypes making up at least 0.05% of the repertoire of each patient were included in the public clonotype analysis. Some twelve repertoires from age-matched healthy donors, obtained from immuneACCESS, served as clonality controls. The clones in this table, taken by TCRdb from immuneACCESS, are in-frame only. Not every clone is retained; where verified, under half of the shortfall comes from an unresolved V gene, and the cause of the rest is unknown. V, J and clone size are those of that table, while D and trimming were read from the DNA. For this sample there are about 200,000 clones; just under 80% appear just once. In total, the top ten clones hold 9.5% to 12% of the sample.

The paper as a whole reports these results and caveats: Public clonotypes were found to be uncommon and were observed to contract or remain stable during treatment; the increase in clonality was shown to reflect expansion of private clonotypes at ibrutinib response. Sustained-remission and progressing patients did not have matched sampling times, and lymph node repertoires were not examined. Baseline clonality was found to be higher than that of age-matched healthy donors and was strongly correlated with circulating CD8+ T-cell counts. At ibrutinib response clonality went up, during sustained remission it held steady, and at progression it dropped back toward baseline.

This clonotype was obtained from a human donor with chronic lymphocytic leukemia. The rearranged segments are TRBV6-1 and TRBJ1-2; perhaps TRBD1 is the D gene, with 5 bases matching. This specimen was PBMCs, taken after 12 months of ibrutinib treatment. The DNA reads TGTGCCAGCAGTAGGGACGGTGCTTATGGCTACACCTTC. This sequence encodes CASSRDGAYGYTF.